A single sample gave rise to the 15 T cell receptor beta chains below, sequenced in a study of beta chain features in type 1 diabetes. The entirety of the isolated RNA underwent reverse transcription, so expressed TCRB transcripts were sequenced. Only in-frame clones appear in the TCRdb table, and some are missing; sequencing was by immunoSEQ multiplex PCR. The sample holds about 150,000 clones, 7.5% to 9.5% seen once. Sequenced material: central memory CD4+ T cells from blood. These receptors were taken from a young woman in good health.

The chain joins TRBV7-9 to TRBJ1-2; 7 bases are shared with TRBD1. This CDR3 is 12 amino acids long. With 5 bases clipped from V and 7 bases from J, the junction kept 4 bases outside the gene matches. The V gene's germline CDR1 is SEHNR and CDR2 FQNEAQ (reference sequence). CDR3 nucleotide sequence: TGTGCCAGCAGCGGGGGACAGTTTGGCTACACCTTC. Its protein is CASSGGQFGYTF.

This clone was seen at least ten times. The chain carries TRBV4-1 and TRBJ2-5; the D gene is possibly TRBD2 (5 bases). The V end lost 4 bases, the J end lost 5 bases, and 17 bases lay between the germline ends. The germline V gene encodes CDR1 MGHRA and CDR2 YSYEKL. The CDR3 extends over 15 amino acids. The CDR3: CASSPEADPRETQYF. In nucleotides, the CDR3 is TGCGCCAGCAGCCCGGAGGCGGACCCCCGGGAGACCCAGTACTTC.

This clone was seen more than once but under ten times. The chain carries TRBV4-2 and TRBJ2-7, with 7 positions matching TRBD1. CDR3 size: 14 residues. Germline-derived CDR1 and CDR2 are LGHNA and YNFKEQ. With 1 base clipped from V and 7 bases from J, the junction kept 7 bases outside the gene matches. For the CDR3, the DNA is TGTGCCAGCAGCCAAGGAGGGGTACAGGGGGAGCAGTACTTC. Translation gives CASSQGGVQGEQYF.

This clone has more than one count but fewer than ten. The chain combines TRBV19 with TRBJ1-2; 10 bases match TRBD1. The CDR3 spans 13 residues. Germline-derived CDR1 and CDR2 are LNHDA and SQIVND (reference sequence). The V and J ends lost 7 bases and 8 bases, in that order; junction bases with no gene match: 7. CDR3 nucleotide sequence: TGTGCCAGTATGGACAGGGGGGCGAAGGGCTACACCTTC. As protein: CASMDRGAKGYTF.

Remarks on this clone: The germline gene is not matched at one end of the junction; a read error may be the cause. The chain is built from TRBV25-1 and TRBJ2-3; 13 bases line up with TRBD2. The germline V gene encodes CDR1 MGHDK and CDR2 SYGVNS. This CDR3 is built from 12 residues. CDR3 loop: CASSVTSGRALF. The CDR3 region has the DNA TGTGCCAGCAGTGTTACTAGCGGGAGGGCCCTTTTT.

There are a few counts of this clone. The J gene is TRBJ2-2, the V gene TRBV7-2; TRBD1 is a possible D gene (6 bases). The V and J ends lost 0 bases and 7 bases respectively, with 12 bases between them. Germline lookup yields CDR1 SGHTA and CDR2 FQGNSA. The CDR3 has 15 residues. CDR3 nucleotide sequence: TGTGCCAGCAGCTTAGCGGGGGCCCAGATCGGGGAGCTGTTTTTT. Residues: CASSLAGAQIGELFF.

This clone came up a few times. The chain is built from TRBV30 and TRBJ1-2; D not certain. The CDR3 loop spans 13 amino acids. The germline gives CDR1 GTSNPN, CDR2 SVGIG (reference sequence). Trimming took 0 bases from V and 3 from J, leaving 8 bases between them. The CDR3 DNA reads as TGTGCCTGGAGTGTTGAAACAGACTATGGCTACACCTTC. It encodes CAWSVETDYGYTF.

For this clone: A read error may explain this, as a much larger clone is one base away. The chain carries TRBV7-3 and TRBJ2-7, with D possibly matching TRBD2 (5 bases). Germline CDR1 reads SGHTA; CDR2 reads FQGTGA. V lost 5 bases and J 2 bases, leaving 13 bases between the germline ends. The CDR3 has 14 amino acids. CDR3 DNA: TGTGCCAGCAGCCCCGGACCGGGGACCTACGAGCAGTACTTC. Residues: CASSPGPGTYEQYF.

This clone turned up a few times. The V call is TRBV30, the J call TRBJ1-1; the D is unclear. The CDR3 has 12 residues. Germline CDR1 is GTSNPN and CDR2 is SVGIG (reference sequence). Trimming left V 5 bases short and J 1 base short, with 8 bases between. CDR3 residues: CAWARTNTEAFF. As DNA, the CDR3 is TGTGCCTGGGCGAGAACGAACACTGAAGCTTTCTTT. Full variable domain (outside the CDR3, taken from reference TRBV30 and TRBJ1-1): SQTIHQWPATLVQPVGSPLSLECTVEGTSNPNLYWYRQAAGRGLQLLFYSVGIGQISSEVPQNLSASRPQDRQFILSSKKLLLSDSGFYLCAWARTNTEAFFGQGTRLTVV.

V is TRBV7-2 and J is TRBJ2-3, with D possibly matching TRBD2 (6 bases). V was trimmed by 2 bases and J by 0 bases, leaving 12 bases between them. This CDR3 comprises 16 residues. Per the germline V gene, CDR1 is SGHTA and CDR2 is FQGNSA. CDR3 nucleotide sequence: TGTGCCAGCAGCTTAAACGGGGGAGCTAGCACAGATACGCAGTATTTT. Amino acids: CASSLNGGASTDTQYF.

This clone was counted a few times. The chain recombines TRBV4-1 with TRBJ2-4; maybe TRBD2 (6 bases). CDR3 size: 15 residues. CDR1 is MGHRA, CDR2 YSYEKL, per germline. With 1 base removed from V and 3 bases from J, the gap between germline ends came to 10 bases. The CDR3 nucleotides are TGCGCCAGCAGCCAAGGGCTGGAGGGCAAAAACATTCAGTACTTC. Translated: CASSQGLEGKNIQYF.

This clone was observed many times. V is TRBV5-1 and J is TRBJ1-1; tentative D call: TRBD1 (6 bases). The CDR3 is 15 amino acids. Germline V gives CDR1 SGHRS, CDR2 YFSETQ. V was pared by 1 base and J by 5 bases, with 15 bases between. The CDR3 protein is CASSLRIGGRTEAFF. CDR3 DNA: TGCGCCAGCAGCTTGCGGATAGGGGGAAGGACTGAAGCTTTCTTT. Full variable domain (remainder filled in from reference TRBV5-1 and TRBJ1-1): KAGVTQTPRYLIKTRGQQVTLSCSPISGHRSVSWYQQTPGQGLQFLFEYFSETQRNKGNFPGRFSGRQFSNSRSEMNVSTLELGDSALYLCASSLRIGGRTEAFFGQGTRLTVV.

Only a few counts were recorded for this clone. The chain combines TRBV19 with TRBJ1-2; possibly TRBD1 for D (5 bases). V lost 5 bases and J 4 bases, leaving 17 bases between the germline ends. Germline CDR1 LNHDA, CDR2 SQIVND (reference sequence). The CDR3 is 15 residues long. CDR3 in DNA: TGTGCCAGTAGTCTTTCCCTGACAGAGGTCTATGGCTACACCTTC. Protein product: CASSLSLTEVYGYTF.

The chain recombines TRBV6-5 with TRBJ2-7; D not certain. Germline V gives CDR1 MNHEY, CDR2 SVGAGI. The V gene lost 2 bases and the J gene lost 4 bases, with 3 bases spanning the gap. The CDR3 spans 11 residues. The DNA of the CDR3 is TGTGCCAGCAGTTACCGGTACGAGCAGTACTTC. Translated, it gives CASSYRYEQYF.

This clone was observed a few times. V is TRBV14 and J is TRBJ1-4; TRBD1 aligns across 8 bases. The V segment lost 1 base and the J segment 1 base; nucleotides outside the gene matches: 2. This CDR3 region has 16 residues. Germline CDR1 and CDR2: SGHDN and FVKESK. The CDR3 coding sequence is TGTGCCAGCAGCCAAGTAGGACAGGGAACTAATGAAAAACTGTTTTTT. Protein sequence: CASSQVGQGTNEKLFF. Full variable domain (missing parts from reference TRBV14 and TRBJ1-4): EAGVTQFPSHSVIEKGQTVTLRCDPISGHDNLYWYRRVMGKEIKFLLHFVKESKQDESGMPNNRFLAERTGGTYSTLKVQPAELEDSGVYFCASSQVGQGTNEKLFFGSGTQLSVL.